The 8 T cell receptor beta chains in this list originate from one sample, sequenced in a study of circulating tumor DNA in untreated peripheral T-cell lymphoma. Assay used: immunoSEQ multiplex PCR; TCRdb lists only in-frame clones, some missing. The data show thousands of clones, 65% to 70% seen once. The sample consisted of tumor tissue. These receptors all stem from a human donor with peripheral T-cell lymphoma.

The chain employs TRBV14 and TRBJ2-7; D is possibly TRBD2 (6 bases). Per germline, CDR1 SGHDN and CDR2 FVKESK. This CDR3 has 13 amino acids. The ends were cut back, 6 bases at V and 3 bases at J, with 12 bases in the middle. In DNA, the CDR3 is TGTGCCAGCAGGAATAGCGGAGTCTACGAGCAGTACTTC. Translating it yields CASRNSGVYEQYF.

The chain combines TRBV15 with TRBJ2-3; 7 bases fit TRBD2. The germline V gene encodes CDR1 LNHNV and CDR2 YYDKDF (reference sequence). The CDR3 is 15 residues long. V lost 0 bases, J lost 2 bases, and 2 bases stayed unmatched. In DNA form, the CDR3 reads TGTGCCACCAGCAGAGAGGCGGGAGCCACAGATACGCAGTATTTT. Amino acids: CATSREAGATDTQYF.

This clone was seen only once. V usage is TRBV30 and J usage is TRBJ1-1; D may be TRBD1 (6 bases). Trimming took 3 bases from V and 5 from J, leaving 13 bases between them. The CDR3 is made up of 13 amino acids. Germline assignment: CDR1 GTSNPN and CDR2 SVGIG (reference sequence). CDR3 protein: CAWRAGQITEAFF. The CDR3 DNA sequence: TGTGCCTGGAGGGCCGGACAGATAACTGAAGCTTTCTTT. Complete variable domain (other parts from reference TRBV30 and TRBJ1-1): SQTIHQWPATLVQPVGSPLSLECTVEGTSNPNLYWYRQAAGRGLQLLFYSVGIGQISSEVPQNLSASRPQDRQFILSSKKLLLSDSGFYLCAWRAGQITEAFFGQGTRLTVV.

The V and J genes are TRBV6-8 and TRBJ2-5, with 7 bases fitting TRBD1. The V gene end was trimmed by 2 bases and the J gene end by 4 bases; junction bases not matched to a gene: 4. This CDR3 has 14 residues. Germline V gene sequence: CDR1 MNHGY, CDR2 SAAAGT. The CDR3 DNA reads TGTGCCAGCAGTTACAACAGGGGATTAGAGACCCAGTACTTC. The encoded protein is CASSYNRGLETQYF.

The chain employs TRBV19 and TRBJ2-1; D tentatively reads TRBD1 or TRBD2 (6 bases each). This CDR3 has 12 residues. CDR1 is LNHDA and CDR2 is SQIVND in the germline V gene (reference sequence). V lost 9 bases, J lost 14 bases, and 20 bases lay in between. CDR3 protein: CASGGGPLVEFF. In DNA form, the CDR3 reads TGTGCCAGCGGGGGCGGACCCCTGGTAGAGTTCTTC.

This clone occurred a few times. This chain connects TRBV11-3 to TRBJ2-3, with a possible D match to TRBD2 (5 bases). This CDR3 comprises 14 residues. Germline CDR1 is SGHNT and CDR2 is YENEEA. The germline V and J ends were trimmed by 5 bases and 4 bases, with 13 bases remaining between them. DNA of the CDR3: TGTGCCAGCAGCAACACTCCGGGGTCAGATACGCAGTATTTT. It translates to CASSNTPGSDTQYF.

This clone rates as large. This chain uses TRBV19 with TRBJ2-6, with D hard to call. CDR1 LNHDA and CDR2 SQIVND come from the germline V gene (reference sequence). V was clipped by 2 bases and J by 4 bases, with 9 bases between them. The CDR3 length is 15 residues. As DNA, the CDR3 is TGTGCCAGTAGTATAACCGCCAGGGGGGCCAACGTCCTGACTTTC. It is translated as CASSITARGANVLTF.

This clone came up a few times. The rearrangement joins TRBV28 to TRBJ2-5; TRBD2 matches at 8 bases. The V and J ends lost 1 base and 6 bases, in that order; junction bases with no gene match: 7. The germline V gene encodes CDR1 MDHEN and CDR2 SYDVKM. The CDR3 totals 15 residues. CDR3 protein: CASSLSSAGGKTQYF. CDR3 coding DNA: TGTGCCAGCAGTTTATCATCTGCGGGGGGAAAGACCCAGTACTTC.